Included here is one T cell receptor (beta chain) sequence, with context. This record comes from a study of T cell changes during pregnancy in multiple sclerosis. The assay was immunoSEQ multiplex PCR, and TCRdb's table has in-frame clones only and misses some. The sample lists more than 50,000 clones; roughly nine tenths were seen once. CDR1 and CDR2 from the germline V gene are MNHNY and SVGAGI (reference sequence). The V gene lost 5 bases and the J gene lost 0 bases, with 10 bases spanning the gap. This CDR3 is built from 14 residues. This TCR came from a female donor in good health, enrolled as a control in a pregnancy study. The chain uses TRBV6-6 and TRBJ1-1, with a weak D call TRBD1 (5 bases). This material consisted of CD4+ T cells from peripheral blood mononuclear cells, taken after pregnancy. DNA for the CDR3: TGTGCCAGCAGTAGACAGAATATGAACACTGAAGCTTTCTTT. This encodes CASSRQNMNTEAFF.